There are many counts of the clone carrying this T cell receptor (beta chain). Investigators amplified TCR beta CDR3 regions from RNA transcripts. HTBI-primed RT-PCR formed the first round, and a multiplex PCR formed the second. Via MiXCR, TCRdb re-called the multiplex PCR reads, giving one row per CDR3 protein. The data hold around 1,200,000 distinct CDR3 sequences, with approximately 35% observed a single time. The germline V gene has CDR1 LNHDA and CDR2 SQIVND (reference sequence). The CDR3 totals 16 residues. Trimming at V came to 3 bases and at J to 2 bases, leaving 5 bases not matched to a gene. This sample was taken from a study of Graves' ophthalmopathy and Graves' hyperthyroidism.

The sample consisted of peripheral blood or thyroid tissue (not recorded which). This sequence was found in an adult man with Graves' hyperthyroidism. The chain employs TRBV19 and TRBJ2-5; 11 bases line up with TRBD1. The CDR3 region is CASSIFGTGGQETQYF. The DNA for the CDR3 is TGTGCCAGTAGTATTTTCGGGACAGGGGGTCAAGAGACCCAGTACTTC.